These T cell receptor beta chains were read from a single sample in a study of blood T cell repertoires in COVID-19. Here immunoSEQ multiplex PCR was the method, and the copy in TCRdb shows in-frame clones only, minus some. The data hold around 320,000 clones, with about 90% observed a single time. Specimen: peripheral blood. The source is a man younger than 35 with active or convalescent COVID-19. CDR3s include the opening cysteine and the closing phenylalanine or tryptophan. A D gene is named only where the DNA matches it firmly. Clone size is stated in some rows and not others, as once, few, many or a class when expanded.

d_call	v_call	clone_size	j_call	cdr3_aa	cdr3_nt
-	TRBV28	-	TRBJ1-2	CASRDARGFGYTF	TGTGCCAGCAGGGACGCGCGGGGGTTCGGCTACACCTTC
-	TRBV14	-	TRBJ2-1	CASSQVGVPGEQFF	TGTGCCAGCAGCCAAGTGGGTGTCCCGGGTGAGCAGTTCTTC
-	TRBV4-1	-	TRBJ2-7	CASSLFVQRAAYEQYF	TGCGCCAGCAGCCTCTTCGTCCAGAGGGCTGCCTACGAGCAGTACTTC
-	TRBV7-3	-	TRBJ2-3	CASSSHTTDTQYF	TGTGCCAGCAGCTCCCACACCACAGATACGCAGTATTTT
TRBD1	TRBV11-2	once	TRBJ1-6	CASSPDRGSPLHF	TGTGCCAGCAGCCCCGACAGGGGATCACCCCTCCACTTT
TRBD2	TRBV4-1	-	TRBJ2-3	CASSQVAGDTDTQYF	TGCGCCAGCAGCCAAGTAGCGGGAGACACAGATACGCAGTATTTT
-	TRBV10-2	-	TRBJ2-4	CASSEVENAGQTYFF	TGCGCCAGCAGTGAAGTCGAAAATGCGGGACAGACTTACTTCTTC
-	TRBV2	-	TRBJ1-6	CASRKETGAYNSPLHF	TGTGCCAGCCGAAAAGAGACAGGCGCCTATAATTCACCCCTCCACTTT
TRBD1	TRBV5-6	-	TRBJ1-6	CASSYGQGLSPLHF	TGTGCCAGCAGTTACGGACAGGGACTTTCACCCCTCCACTTT
TRBD2	TRBV6-1	medium-sized	TRBJ2-7	CASSEASSGSYEQYF	TGTGCCAGCAGTGAAGCATCTAGCGGGAGTTACGAGCAGTACTTC
TRBD1	TRBV2	-	TRBJ1-6	CATSDRGYNSPLHF	TGTGCCACCTCGGACAGGGGGTATAATTCACCCCTCCACTTT
-	TRBV4-1	-	TRBJ1-2	CASSQTIPGLNYGYTF	TGCGCCAGCAGCCAAACTATACCGGGACTGAACTATGGCTACACCTTC
TRBD1	TRBV4-1	-	TRBJ2-7	CASSQKGQGSYEQYF	TGCGCCAGCAGCCAAAAGGGACAGGGAAGCTACGAGCAGTACTTC
-	TRBV19	once	TRBJ1-5	CASSIRGGNQPQHF	TGTGCCAGTAGTATTCGCGGTGGCAATCAGCCCCAGCATTTT
-	TRBV9	-	TRBJ2-2	CASSVQSGVVGELFF	TGTGCCAGCAGCGTACAGTCGGGAGTGGTCGGGGAGCTGTTTTTT
-	TRBV5-1	-	TRBJ2-2	CASSLQAIQNTGELFF	TGCGCCAGCAGCTTGCAGGCCATACAGAACACCGGGGAGCTGTTTTTT
TRBD2	TRBV7-8	-	TRBJ2-3	CASVKTGGEDTQYF	TGTGCCAGCGTAAAAACGGGGGGGGAAGATACGCAGTATTTT
-	TRBV29-1	few	TRBJ1-1	CSVEGHFLNTEAFF	TGCAGCGTTGAAGGACATTTCTTGAACACTGAAGCTTTCTTT
TRBD1	TRBV9	once	TRBJ1-6	CASSVGQGRGPLHF	TGTGCCAGCAGCGTAGGACAGGGAAGGGGACCCCTCCACTTT
-	TRBV12-3/TRBV12-4	-	TRBJ2-5	CASSLAQETQYF	TGTGCCAGCAGTTTAGCGCAGGAGACCCAGTACTTC
TRBD1	TRBV6-5	-	TRBJ2-7	CASSPRDSKYEQYF	TGTGCCAGCAGTCCCCGGGACAGCAAGTACGAGCAGTACTTC
-	TRBV6-5	-	TRBJ1-1	CASSYSRGRTEAFF	TGTGCCAGCAGTTACTCTCGGGGTCGGACTGAAGCTTTCTTT
TRBD1	TRBV6-5	-	TRBJ1-5	CASKTAGGGQPQHF	TGTGCCAGCAAAACAGCAGGGGGTGGGCAGCCCCAGCATTTT
TRBD2	TRBV5-1	-	TRBJ2-3	CATRRTSGGAVADTQYF	TGCGCCACCAGACGGACTAGCGGGGGGGCCGTGGCAGATACGCAGTATTTT
TRBD2	TRBV4-2	-	TRBJ2-3	CASSQRSLADFFTDTQYF	TGTGCCAGCAGCCAAAGGTCCCTAGCGGATTTCTTCACAGATACGCAGTATTTT
-	TRBV9	-	TRBJ1-3	CASSVEGGFGNTIYF	TGTGCCAGCAGCGTAGAAGGGGGTTTTGGAAACACCATATATTTT
TRBD1	TRBV18	-	TRBJ2-7	CASSSQGTGGSYEQYF	TGTGCCAGCTCATCACAGGGGACAGGGGGGTCCTACGAGCAGTACTTC
-	TRBV3-1/TRBV3-2	once	TRBJ1-2	CASSSRTESYGYTF	TGTGCCAGCAGTTCGAGAACTGAATCGTATGGCTACACCTTC
TRBD2	TRBV29-1	-	TRBJ2-1	CSVGTSGANEQFF	TGCAGCGTTGGGACTAGCGGAGCCAATGAGCAGTTCTTC
-	TRBV13	-	TRBJ2-3	CASSTHIAAATTDTQYF	TGTGCCAGCAGCACCCACATAGCGGCGGCAACCACAGATACGCAGTATTTT
TRBD1	TRBV4-1	few	TRBJ2-5	CASSQEGQGDETQYF	TGCGCCAGCAGCCAGGAGGGACAGGGGGACGAGACCCAGTACTTC
TRBD1	TRBV2	-	TRBJ1-2	CASRRDRGGGYGYTF	TGTGCCAGCAGGAGGGACAGGGGAGGGGGCTATGGCTACACCTTC
-	TRBV28	once	TRBJ1-3	CASSLRVSGNTIYF	TGTGCCAGCAGTTTACGGGTATCTGGAAACACCATATATTTT
-	TRBV28	-	TRBJ1-2	CASSLGLLNYGYTF	TGTGCCAGCAGTCTTGGACTTCTTAACTATGGCTACACCTTC
-	TRBV25-1	-	TRBJ1-5	CASSESVLKPQHF	TGTGCCAGCAGTGAATCAGTATTGAAGCCCCAGCATTTT
-	TRBV21-1	-	TRBJ1-2	CASSKAGGRSYGYTF	TGTGCCAGCAGCAAAGCTGGGGGCAGGAGCTATGGCTACACCTTC
-	TRBV6-6	-	TRBJ2-7	CASAGQVYEQYF	TGTGCCAGCGCCGGACAAGTCTACGAGCAGTACTTC